The entry below gives a single T cell receptor beta chain sequence along with its context. What it binds is unknown. Germline V gene lookup returns CDR1 LNHDA and CDR2 SQIVND (reference sequence). Between the trimmed V and J ends, which lost 4 bases and 1 base, there was a span of 13 bases. The CDR3 contains 15 residues. This record belongs to a study of cytomegalovirus exposure and HLA in healthy donors. Findings and limits, study-wide: According to an earlier analysis, most TCR beta V segments yielded productive rearrangements about 87% or about 30% of the time. For most subjects, TCR beta sequences were reported to predict HLA-A and HLA-B alleles with accuracy. The authors later linked a missense DCLRE1C variant to TCR beta V- and J-gene trimming. Three of the chains that were CMV-associated were confirmed in vitro to be specific for CMV antigens.

Use of 60 Vbeta and 13 Jbeta primers characterized the PCR. The protocol was immunoSEQ multiplex PCR, while the TCRdb copy is restricted to in-frame clones and leaves out a portion. The profile covers some 250,000 clones, with approximately 82% appearing a single time and roughly 7.4% taken by the ten largest. The chain combines TRBV19 with TRBJ1-1; D is unclear. The source is a woman aged 60 to 75 in good health and CMV-seropositive. The material sequenced was PBMCs. The CDR3 loop is CASSTPGARNTEAFF. CDR3 sequence (DNA): TGTGCCAGTAGTACGCCGGGAGCCAGGAACACTGAAGCTTTCTTT.